Each of the 14 T cell receptor beta chains below was sequenced from the same sample in a study of glioma-infiltrating T cells. TCR alpha and beta CDR3 regions were amplified from RNA using iRepertoire nested multiplex PCR. Each CDR3 protein is one row after TCRdb ran MiXCR on the multiplex PCR reads. Of around 350,000 distinct CDR3 sequences listed, roughly two fifths are singletons. The sample consisted of glioma tissue, nonneoplastic brain tissue, or PBMCs (not recorded which). The receptors come from a human donor with low-grade glioma or glioblastoma, undergoing nonglioma brain surgery, or in good health (not recorded which).

This clonotype was found many times. V usage is TRBV28 and J usage is TRBJ1-1; perhaps TRBD1 as D (5 bases). CDR3 size: 12 residues. Germline V gene lookup returns CDR1 MDHEN and CDR2 SYDVKM. Deletions cut 6 bases from V and 5 bases from J, with 10 bases between. DNA of the CDR3: TGTGCCAGCAGCTTTGGGGCGACTGAAGCTTTCTTT. It codes for CASSFGATEAFF.

This clonotype was observed a single time. CDR3 sequence: CASHNNYGYTF. CDR3 DNA sequence: TGTGCCAGCCACAATAACTATGGCTACACCTTC. This rearrangement joins TRBV5-4 to TRBJ1-2, with D unclear. The CDR3 extends over 11 amino acids. Germline lookup yields CDR1 SGHNT and CDR2 YYREEE (reference sequence). Trimming stripped 7 bases from V and 1 base from J, with 5 bases between.

This clonotype was found many times. The genes are TRBV6-2 or TRBV6-3 and TRBJ2-2; no definite D call. The CDR3 spans 12 residues. Germline V lookup: CDR1 MNHEY, CDR2 SVGEGT. Trimming shortened V by 4 bases and J by 5 bases, and 5 bases separated the two germline ends. CDR3 sequence reads: CASSLQTGELFF. As DNA, the CDR3 is TGTGCCAGCAGTTTACAAACCGGGGAGCTGTTTTTT.

Of note for this clonotype: One end of the junction varies from germline; a read error may be responsible. This chain links TRBV19 with TRBJ1-5; D unclear. The germline CDR1 and CDR2 sequences are LNHDA and SQIVND (reference sequence). This CDR3 comprises 14 residues. The CDR3 region has the DNA TGTGCCAGTAGTTCTCATATTAGCAATCAGCCCGAGCATTTT. Translation: CASSSHISNQPEHF.

This clonotype was observed at least ten times. The rearrangement links TRBV6-1 to TRBJ1-3, with D unresolved. V lost 2 bases to trimming and J lost 0 bases, with 8 bases between them. The CDR3 runs to 15 residues. CDR1 is MNHNS, CDR2 SASEGT, per germline. CDR3 bases: TGTGCCAGCAGTGAAACCGTATTCTCTGGAAACACCATATATTTT. Residues: CASSETVFSGNTIYF.

With respect to this clonotype: Being one base from a much bigger clone, this may be a read error. The CDR3 DNA follows: TGCAGTGCTAGAGATATAAAGCGGGAGGTCCACGAGCAGTACTTC. Translating gives CSARDIKREVHEQYF. This chain connects TRBV20-1 to TRBJ2-7; TRBD2 agrees at 9 bases. There are 15 residues in the CDR3. Germline-derived CDR1 and CDR2 are DFQATT and SNEGSKA (reference sequence). J lost 5 bases, V lost 0 bases, and 8 bases had no gene match.

The rearrangement joins TRBV20-1 to TRBJ1-1; D not resolved. This CDR3 has 12 residues. V shed 6 bases and J shed 6 bases, with 14 bases lying between them. Germline CDR1 is DFQATT and CDR2 is SNEGSKA (reference sequence). The CDR3 coding sequence is TGCAGTGCCAAGGTCGAGGGTCCTGAAGCTTTCTTT. Translation gives CSAKVEGPEAFF.

V is TRBV4-3 and J is TRBJ2-3; D gene unclear. CDR1 LGHNA and CDR2 YSLEER come from the germline V gene. This CDR3 is built from 15 residues. Trimming left V 0 bases short and J 2 bases short, with 9 bases between. CDR3 sequence: CASSQDWRYTDTQYF. The CDR3 DNA reads as TGCGCCAGCAGCCAAGATTGGCGGTACACAGATACGCAGTATTTT.

This clonotype was observed at least ten times. The chain combines TRBV27 with TRBJ1-2; 8 nucleotides line up with TRBD1. The ends lost 5 bases at V and 4 bases at J; junction bases unmatched: 3. The CDR3 contains 13 residues. Germline V CDR1 and CDR2: MNHEY, SMNVEV (reference sequence). This CDR3 is CASSRTGPYGYTF. The CDR3 DNA reads as TGTGCCAGCAGTCGGACAGGGCCCTATGGCTACACCTTC.

The chain has TRBV4-1 and TRBJ2-1; D assignment may be TRBD1 or TRBD2 (5 bases each). This CDR3 contains 15 residues. The V gene lost 3 bases and the J gene lost 0 bases, with 9 bases spanning the gap. Germline V gene lookup returns CDR1 MGHRA and CDR2 YSYEKL. CDR3 in amino acids: CASSHWGSSYNEQFF. CDR3 nucleotide sequence: TGCGCCAGCAGCCACTGGGGGAGCTCCTACAATGAGCAGTTCTTC.

This clonotype has only a few counts. This chain uses TRBV20-1 with TRBJ2-1; 8 positions agree with TRBD2. Per the germline V gene, CDR1 is DFQATT and CDR2 is SNEGSKA (reference sequence). The V segment lost 2 bases and the J segment 3 bases; nucleotides outside the gene matches: 9. The CDR3 extends over 16 amino acids. The CDR3 loop is CSARRYIAGLYNEQFF. For the CDR3, the DNA is TGCAGTGCTAGACGCTATATAGCGGGACTCTACAATGAGCAGTTCTTC.

This clonotype occurred a few times. The V and J genes are TRBV7-2 and TRBJ1-2; D gene uncertain. Trimming left V 0 bases short and J 8 bases short, with 13 bases between. Germline loops: CDR1 SGHTA, CDR2 FQGNSA. CDR3 length equals 14 residues. CDR3 sequence (DNA): TGTGCCAGCAGCTTAGCAAGGTTCAGTCGCGGCTACACCTTC. Encoded protein: CASSLARFSRGYTF.

This clonotype turned up a few times. The chain recombines TRBV7-2 with TRBJ1-3, with D unresolved. CDR3 length equals 13 residues. Germline values: CDR1 SGHTA, CDR2 FQGNSA. V lost 9 bases, J lost 0 bases, and 9 bases lay in between. CDR3 nucleotide sequence: TGTGCCAGTACAGTCTCCTCTGGAAACACCATATATTTT. Translated, it gives CASTVSSGNTIYF.

The J gene is TRBJ2-7, the V gene TRBV4-2; unclear D gene. V gave up 1 base and J gave up 0 bases, with 22 bases separating them. This CDR3 spans 19 amino acids. Germline loops: CDR1 LGHNA, CDR2 YNFKEQ. CDR3 in DNA: TGTGCCAGCAGCCAAGGGTCCTCCTTCGGTTCAAACAGCTCCTACGAGCAGTACTTC. It is translated as CASSQGSSFGSNSSYEQYF.